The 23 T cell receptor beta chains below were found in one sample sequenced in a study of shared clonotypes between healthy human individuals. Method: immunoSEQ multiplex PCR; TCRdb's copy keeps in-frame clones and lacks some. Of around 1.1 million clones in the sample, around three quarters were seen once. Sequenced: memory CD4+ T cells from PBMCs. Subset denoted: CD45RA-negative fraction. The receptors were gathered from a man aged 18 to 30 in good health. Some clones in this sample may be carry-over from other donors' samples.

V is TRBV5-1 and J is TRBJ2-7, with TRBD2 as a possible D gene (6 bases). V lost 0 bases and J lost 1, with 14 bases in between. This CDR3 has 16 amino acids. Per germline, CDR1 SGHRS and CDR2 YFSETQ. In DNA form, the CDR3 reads TGCGCCAGCAGCTTGGCGGGCGGGACCAGGTCCTACGAGCAGTACTTC. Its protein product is CASSLAGGTRSYEQYF.

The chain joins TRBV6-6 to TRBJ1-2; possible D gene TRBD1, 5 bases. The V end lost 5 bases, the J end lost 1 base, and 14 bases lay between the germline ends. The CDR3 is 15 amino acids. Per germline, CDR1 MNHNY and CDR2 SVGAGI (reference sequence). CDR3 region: CASSPRDVNNYGYTF. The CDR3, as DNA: TGTGCCAGCAGTCCCCGGGACGTAAATAACTATGGCTACACCTTC.

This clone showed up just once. The CDR3 is CASSSDRGARQYF. In nucleotides, the CDR3 is TGTGCCAGCAGCTCGGACAGGGGGGCTCGGCAGTACTTC. The J gene is TRBJ2-7, the V gene TRBV7-3; TRBD1 matches 10 bases. Germline CDR1 and CDR2: SGHTA and FQGTGA. The V segment lost 4 bases and the J segment 9 bases; nucleotides outside the gene matches: 6. This CDR3 region has 13 residues.

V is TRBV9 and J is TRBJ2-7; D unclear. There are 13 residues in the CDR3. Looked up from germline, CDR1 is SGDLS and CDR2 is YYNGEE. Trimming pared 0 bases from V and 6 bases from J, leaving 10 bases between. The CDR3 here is CASSVVESSEQYF. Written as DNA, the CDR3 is TGTGCCAGCAGCGTAGTGGAATCGAGCGAGCAGTACTTC.

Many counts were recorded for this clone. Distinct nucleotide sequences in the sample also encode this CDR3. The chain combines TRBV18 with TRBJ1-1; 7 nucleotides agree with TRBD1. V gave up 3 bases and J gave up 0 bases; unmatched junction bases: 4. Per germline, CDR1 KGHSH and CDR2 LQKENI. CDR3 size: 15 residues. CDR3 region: CASSPQGGVNTEAFF. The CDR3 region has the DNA TGTGCCAGCTCACCCCAGGGGGGGGTGAACACTGAAGCTTTCTTT.

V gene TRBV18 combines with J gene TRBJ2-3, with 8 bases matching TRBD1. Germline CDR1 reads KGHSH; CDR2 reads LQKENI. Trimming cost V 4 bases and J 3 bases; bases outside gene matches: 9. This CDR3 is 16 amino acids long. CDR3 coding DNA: TGTGCCAGCTCACGAGAGGGACAGGCAAGTACAGATACGCAGTATTTT. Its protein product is CASSREGQASTDTQYF.

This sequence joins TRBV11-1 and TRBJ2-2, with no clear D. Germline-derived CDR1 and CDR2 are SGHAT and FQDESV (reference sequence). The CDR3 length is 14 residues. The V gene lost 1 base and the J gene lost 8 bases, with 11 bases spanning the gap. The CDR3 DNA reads TGTGCCAGCAGCTTAGATCTTGGAAGTGGGGAGCTGTTTTTT. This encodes CASSLDLGSGELFF.

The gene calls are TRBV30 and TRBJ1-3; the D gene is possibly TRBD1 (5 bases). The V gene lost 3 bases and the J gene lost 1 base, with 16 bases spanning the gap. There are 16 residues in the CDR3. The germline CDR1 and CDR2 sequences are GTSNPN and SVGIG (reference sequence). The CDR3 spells CAWSAINQGSGNTIYF. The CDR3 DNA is TGTGCCTGGAGCGCTATAAATCAGGGTTCTGGAAACACCATATATTTT. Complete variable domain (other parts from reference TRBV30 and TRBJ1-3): SQTIHQWPATLVQPVGSPLSLECTVEGTSNPNLYWYRQAAGRGLQLLFYSVGIGQISSEVPQNLSASRPQDRQFILSSKKLLLSDSGFYLCAWSAINQGSGNTIYFGEGSWLTVV.

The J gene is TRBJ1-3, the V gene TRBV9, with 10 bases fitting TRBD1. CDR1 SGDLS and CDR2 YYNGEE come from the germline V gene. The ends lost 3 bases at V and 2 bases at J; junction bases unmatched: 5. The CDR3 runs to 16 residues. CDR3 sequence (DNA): TGTGCCAGCAGCGCGGGACAGGGGAGGCCTGGAAACACCATATATTTT. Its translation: CASSAGQGRPGNTIYF.

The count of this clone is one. The CDR3 reads CASSPDRFNRELFF. Written as DNA, the CDR3 is TGCGCCAGCAGCCCCGACCGTTTTAATCGGGAGCTGTTTTTT. The chain is built from TRBV5-1 and TRBJ2-2; D gene unclear. The germline CDR1 and CDR2 sequences are SGHRS and YFSETQ. CDR3 size: 14 residues. The V end was cut by 4 bases, the J end by 9 bases, with 16 bases between.

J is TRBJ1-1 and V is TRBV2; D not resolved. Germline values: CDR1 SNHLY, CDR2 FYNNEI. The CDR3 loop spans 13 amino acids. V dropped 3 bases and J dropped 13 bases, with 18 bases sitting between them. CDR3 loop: CASSDSLGLAHFF. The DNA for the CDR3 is TGTGCCAGCAGTGACAGCCTCGGCCTAGCGCATTTCTTT.

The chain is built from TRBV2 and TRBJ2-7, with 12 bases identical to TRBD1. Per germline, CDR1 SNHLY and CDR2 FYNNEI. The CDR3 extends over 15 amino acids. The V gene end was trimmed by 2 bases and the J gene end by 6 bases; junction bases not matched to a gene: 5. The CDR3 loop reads CASSERGQGAGEQYF. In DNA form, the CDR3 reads TGTGCCAGCAGTGAACGGGGACAGGGGGCAGGCGAGCAGTACTTC.

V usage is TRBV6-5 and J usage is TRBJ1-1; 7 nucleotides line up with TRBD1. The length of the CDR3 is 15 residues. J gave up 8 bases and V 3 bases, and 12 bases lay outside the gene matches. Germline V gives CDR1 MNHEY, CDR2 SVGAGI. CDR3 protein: CASSYFGQALAEAFF. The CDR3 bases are TGTGCCAGCAGTTATTTTGGACAGGCCCTAGCCGAAGCTTTCTTT.

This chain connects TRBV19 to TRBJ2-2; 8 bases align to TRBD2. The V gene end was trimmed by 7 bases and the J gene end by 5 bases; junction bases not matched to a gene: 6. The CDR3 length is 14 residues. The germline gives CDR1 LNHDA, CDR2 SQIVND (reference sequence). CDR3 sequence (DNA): TGTGCCAGTACTGGGCTAGCGGGTACCGGGGAGCTGTTTTTT. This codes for CASTGLAGTGELFF. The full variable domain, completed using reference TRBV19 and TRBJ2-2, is DGGITQSPKYLFRKEGQNVTLSCEQNLNHDAMYWYRQDPGQGLRLIYYSQIVNDFQKGDIAEGYSVSREKKESFPLTVTSAQKNPTAFYLCASTGLAGTGELFFGEGSRLTVL.

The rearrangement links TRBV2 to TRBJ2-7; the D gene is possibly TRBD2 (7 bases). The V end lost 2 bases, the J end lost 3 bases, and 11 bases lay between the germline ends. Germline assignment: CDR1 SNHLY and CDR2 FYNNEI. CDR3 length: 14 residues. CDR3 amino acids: CASSERGANYEQYF. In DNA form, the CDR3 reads TGTGCCAGCAGTGAACGGGGGGCGAACTACGAGCAGTACTTC.

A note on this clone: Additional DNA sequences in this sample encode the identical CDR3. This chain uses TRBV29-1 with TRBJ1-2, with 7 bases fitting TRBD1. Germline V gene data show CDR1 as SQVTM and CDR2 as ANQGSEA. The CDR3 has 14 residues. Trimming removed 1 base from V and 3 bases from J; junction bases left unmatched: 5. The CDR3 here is CSVEGRGRDYGYTF. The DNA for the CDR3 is TGCAGCGTTGAAGGGAGGGGGCGCGACTATGGCTACACCTTC.

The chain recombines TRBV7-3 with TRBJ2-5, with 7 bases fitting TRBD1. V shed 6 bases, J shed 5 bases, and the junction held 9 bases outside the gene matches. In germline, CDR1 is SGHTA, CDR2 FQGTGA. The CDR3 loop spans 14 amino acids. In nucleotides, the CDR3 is TGTGCCAGCAGACAACAGGGGCGAGGGGAGACCCAGTACTTC. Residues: CASRQQGRGETQYF.

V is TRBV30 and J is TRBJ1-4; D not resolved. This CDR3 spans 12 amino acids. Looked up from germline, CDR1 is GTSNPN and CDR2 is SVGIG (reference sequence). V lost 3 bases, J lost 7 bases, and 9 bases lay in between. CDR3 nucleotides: TGTGCCTGGAGCGACGGCATTGAAAAACTGTTTTTT. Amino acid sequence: CAWSDGIEKLFF.

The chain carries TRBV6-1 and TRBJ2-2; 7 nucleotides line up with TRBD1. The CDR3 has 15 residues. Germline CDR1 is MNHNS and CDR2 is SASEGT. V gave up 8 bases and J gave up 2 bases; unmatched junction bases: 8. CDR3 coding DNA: TGTGCCAGCCCCAAGAGACAGGGCAACACCGGGGAGCTGTTTTTT. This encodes CASPKRQGNTGELFF.

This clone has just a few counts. CDR3 sequence: CASGRTGDNEQYF. The CDR3 nucleotides read TGCGCCAGCGGACGGACAGGGGATAACGAGCAGTACTTC. The gene calls are TRBV5-1 and TRBJ2-7, with 9 bases identical to TRBD1. Germline V gene sequence: CDR1 SGHRS, CDR2 YFSETQ. This CDR3 spans 13 amino acids. V lost 7 bases and J lost 5; bases outside the gene matches: 7.

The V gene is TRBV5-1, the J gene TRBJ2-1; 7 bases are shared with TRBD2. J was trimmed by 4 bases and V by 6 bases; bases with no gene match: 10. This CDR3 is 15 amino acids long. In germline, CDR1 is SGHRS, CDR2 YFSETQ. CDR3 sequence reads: CASTEGASGYNEQFF. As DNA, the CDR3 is TGCGCCAGCACCGAGGGCGCTAGCGGTTACAATGAGCAGTTCTTC.

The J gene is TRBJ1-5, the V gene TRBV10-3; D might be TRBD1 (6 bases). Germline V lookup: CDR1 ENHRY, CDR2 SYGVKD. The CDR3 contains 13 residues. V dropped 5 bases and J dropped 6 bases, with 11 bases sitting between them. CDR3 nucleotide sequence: TGTGCCATCAGTCCACAGGGTTTTCAGCCCCAGCATTTT. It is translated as CAISPQGFQPQHF.

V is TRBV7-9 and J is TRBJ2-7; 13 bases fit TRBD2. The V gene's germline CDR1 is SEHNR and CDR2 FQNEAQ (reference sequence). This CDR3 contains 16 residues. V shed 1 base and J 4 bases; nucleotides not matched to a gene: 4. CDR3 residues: CASSLGGLAGQYEQYF. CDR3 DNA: TGTGCCAGCAGCTTAGGGGGACTAGCGGGACAGTACGAGCAGTACTTC. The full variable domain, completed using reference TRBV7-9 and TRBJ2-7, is DTGVSQNPRHKITKRGQNVTFRCDPISEHNRLYWYRQTLGQGPEFLTYFQNEAQLEKSRLLSDRFSAERPKGSFSTLEIQRTEQGDSAMYLCASSLGGLAGQYEQYFGPGTRLTVT.